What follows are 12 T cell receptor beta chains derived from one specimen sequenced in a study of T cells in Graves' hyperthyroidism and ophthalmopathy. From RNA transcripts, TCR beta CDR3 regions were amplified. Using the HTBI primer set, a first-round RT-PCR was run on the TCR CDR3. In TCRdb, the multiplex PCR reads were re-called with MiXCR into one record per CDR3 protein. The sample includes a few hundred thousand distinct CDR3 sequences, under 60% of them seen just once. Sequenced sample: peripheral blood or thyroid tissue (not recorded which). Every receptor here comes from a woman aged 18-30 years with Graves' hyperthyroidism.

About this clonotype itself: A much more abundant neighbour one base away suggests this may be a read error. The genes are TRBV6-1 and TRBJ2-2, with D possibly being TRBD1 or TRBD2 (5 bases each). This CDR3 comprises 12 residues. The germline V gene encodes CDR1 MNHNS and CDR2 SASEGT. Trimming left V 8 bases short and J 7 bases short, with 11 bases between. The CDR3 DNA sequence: TGTGCCAGCTCTGGGGGTAACGGGGAGCTGTTTTTT. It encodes CASSGGNGELFF.

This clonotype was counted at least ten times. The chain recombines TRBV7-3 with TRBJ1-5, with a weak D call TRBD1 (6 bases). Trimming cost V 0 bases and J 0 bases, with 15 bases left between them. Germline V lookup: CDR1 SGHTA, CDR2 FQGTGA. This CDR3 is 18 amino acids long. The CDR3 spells CASSLTLRGRGSNQPQHF. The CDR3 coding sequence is TGTGCCAGCAGCTTAACGTTAAGGGGGAGGGGTAGCAATCAGCCCCAGCATTTT. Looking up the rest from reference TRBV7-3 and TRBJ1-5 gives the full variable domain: GAGVSQTPSNKVTEKGKYVELRCDPISGHTALYWYRQSLGQGPEFLIYFQGTGAADDSGLPNDRFFAVRPEGSVSTLKIQRTERGDSAVYLCASSLTLRGRGSNQPQHFGDGTRLSIL.

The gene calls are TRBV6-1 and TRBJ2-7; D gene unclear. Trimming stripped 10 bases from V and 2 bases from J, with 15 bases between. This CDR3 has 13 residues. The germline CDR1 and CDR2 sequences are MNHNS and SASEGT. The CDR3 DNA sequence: TGTGCCACTCTTGGGCAGTTCACCTACGAGCAGTACTTC. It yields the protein CATLGQFTYEQYF.

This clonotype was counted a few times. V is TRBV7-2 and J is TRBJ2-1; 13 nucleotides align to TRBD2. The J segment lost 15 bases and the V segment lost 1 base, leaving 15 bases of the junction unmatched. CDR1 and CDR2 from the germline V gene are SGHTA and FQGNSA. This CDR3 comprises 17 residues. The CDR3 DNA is TGTGCCAGCAGCTTAGTGGCCGGCGGACTAGCGGGGGTCCCACGGTTCTTC. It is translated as CASSLVAGGLAGVPRFF.

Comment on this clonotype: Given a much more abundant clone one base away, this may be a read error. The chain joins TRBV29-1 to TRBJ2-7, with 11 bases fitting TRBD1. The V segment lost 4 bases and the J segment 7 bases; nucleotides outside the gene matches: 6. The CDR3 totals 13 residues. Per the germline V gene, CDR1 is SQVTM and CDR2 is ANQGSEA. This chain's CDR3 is CSVVGQGADEQYF. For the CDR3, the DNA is TGCAGCGTTGTTGGACAGGGGGCGGATGAGCAGTACTTC.

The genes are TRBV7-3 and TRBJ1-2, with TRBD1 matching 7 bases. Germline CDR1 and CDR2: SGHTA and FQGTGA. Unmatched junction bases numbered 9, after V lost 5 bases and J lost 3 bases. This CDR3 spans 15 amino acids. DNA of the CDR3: TGTGCCAGCAGCCCTGACACCGGGACAGACTATGGCTACACCTTC. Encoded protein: CASSPDTGTDYGYTF.

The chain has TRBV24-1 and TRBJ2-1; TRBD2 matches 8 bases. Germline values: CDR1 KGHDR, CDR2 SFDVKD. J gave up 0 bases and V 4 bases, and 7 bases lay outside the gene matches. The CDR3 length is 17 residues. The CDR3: CATSDPLAGSSYNEQFF. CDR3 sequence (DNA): TGTGCCACCAGTGACCCGTTAGCGGGAAGCTCCTACAATGAGCAGTTCTTC.

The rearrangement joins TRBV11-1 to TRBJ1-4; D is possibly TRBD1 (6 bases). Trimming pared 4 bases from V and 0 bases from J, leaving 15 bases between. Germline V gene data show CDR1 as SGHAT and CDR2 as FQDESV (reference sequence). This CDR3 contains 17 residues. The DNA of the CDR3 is TGTGCCAGCAGCTACGAACTCAGGGGCGCAACTAATGAAAAACTGTTTTTT. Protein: CASSYELRGATNEKLFF. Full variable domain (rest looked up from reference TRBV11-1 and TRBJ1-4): EAEVAQSPRYKITEKSQAVAFWCDPISGHATLYWYRQILGQGPELLVQFQDESVVDDSQLPKDRFSAERLKGVDSTLKIQPAELGDSAMYLCASSYELRGATNEKLFFGSGTQLSVL.

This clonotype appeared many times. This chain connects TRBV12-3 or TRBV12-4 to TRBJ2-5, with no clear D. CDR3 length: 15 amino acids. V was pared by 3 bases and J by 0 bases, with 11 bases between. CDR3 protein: CASSFPLGNQETQYF. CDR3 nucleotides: TGTGCCAGCAGTTTCCCCCTGGGGAACCAAGAGACCCAGTACTTC.

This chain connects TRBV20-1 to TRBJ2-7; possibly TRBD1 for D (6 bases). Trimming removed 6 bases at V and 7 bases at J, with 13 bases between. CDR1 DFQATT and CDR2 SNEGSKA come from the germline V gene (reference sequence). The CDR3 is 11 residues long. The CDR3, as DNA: TGCAGTGCCCAAGGGGGTAATGAGCAGTACTTC. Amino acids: CSAQGGNEQYF.

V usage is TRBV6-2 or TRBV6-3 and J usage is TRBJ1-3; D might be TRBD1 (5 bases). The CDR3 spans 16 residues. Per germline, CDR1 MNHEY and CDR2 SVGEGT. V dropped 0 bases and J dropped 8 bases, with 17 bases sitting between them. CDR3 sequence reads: CASSYSWGLFGYTIYF. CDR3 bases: TGTGCCAGCAGTTACTCCTGGGGCCTCTTTGGCTACACCATATATTTT.

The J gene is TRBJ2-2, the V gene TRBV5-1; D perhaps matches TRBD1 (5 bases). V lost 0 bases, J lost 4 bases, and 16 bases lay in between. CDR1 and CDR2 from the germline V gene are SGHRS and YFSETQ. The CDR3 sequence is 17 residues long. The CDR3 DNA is TGCGCCAGCAGCTTGGTCCTGGCAGGGTTTAGCACCGGGGAGCTGTTTTTT. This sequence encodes CASSLVLAGFSTGELFF. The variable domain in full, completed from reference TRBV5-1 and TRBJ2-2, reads KAGVTQTPRYLIKTRGQQVTLSCSPISGHRSVSWYQQTPGQGLQFLFEYFSETQRNKGNFPGRFSGRQFSNSRSEMNVSTLELGDSALYLCASSLVLAGFSTGELFFGEGSRLTVL.